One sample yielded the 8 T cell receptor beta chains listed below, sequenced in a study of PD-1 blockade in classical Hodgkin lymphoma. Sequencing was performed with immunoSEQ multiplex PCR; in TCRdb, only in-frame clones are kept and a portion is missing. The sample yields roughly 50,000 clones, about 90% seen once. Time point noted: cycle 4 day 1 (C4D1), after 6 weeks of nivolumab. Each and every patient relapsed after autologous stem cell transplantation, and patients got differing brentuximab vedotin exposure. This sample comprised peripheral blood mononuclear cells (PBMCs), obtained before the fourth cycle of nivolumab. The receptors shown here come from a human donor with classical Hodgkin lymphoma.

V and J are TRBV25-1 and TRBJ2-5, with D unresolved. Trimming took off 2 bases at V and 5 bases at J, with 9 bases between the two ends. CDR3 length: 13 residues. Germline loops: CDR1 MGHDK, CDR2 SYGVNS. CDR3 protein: CASSELPGETQYF. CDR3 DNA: TGTGCCAGCAGTGAACTACCTGGGGAGACCCAGTACTTC.

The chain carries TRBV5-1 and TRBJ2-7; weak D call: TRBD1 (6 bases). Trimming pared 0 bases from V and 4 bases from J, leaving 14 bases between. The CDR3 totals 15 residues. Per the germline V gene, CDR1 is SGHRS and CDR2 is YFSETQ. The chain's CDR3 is CASSLAPRGNYEQYF. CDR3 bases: TGCGCCAGCAGCTTGGCTCCCAGGGGAAATTACGAGCAGTACTTC.

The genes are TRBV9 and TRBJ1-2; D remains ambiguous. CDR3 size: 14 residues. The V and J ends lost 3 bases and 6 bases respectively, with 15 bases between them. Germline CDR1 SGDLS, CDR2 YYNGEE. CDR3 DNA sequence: TGTGCCAGCAGCGCAGAGGCCCTATGGGATGGCTACACCTTC. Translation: CASSAEALWDGYTF.

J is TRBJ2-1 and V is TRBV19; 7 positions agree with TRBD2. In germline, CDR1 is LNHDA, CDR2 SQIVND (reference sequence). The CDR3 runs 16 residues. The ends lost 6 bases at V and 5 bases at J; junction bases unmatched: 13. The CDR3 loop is CASSSTGRGADNEQFF. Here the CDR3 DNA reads TGTGCCAGTAGCTCCACGGGGAGGGGAGCCGACAATGAGCAGTTCTTC.

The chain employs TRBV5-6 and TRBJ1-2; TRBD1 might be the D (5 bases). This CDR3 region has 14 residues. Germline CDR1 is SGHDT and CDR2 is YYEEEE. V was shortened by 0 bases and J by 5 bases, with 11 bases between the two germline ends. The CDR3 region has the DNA TGTGCCAGCAGCTTGGCCGGCAGGGAGTATGGCTACACCTTC. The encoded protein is CASSLAGREYGYTF.

CDR3 loop: CASRPGSIANYGYTF. The CDR3 region has the DNA TGTGCCAGTAGGCCTGGGTCGATAGCTAACTATGGCTACACCTTC. This rearrangement joins TRBV19 to TRBJ1-2; D gene unclear. Germline V gene lookup returns CDR1 LNHDA and CDR2 SQIVND (reference sequence). The CDR3 extends over 15 amino acids. The V and J ends lost 6 bases and 0 bases respectively, with 14 bases between them.

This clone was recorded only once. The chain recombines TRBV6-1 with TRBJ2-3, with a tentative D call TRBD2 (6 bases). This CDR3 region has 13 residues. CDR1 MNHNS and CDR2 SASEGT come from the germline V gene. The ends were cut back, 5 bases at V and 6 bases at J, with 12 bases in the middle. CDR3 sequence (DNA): TGTGCCAGCAGTCCGCGGGGAGGTGATACGCAGTATTTT. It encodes CASSPRGGDTQYF.

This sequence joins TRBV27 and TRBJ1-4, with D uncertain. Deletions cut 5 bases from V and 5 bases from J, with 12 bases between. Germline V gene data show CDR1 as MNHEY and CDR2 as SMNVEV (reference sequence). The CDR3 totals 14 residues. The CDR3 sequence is CASSKRLENEKLFF. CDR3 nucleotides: TGTGCCAGCAGTAAACGGCTCGAAAATGAAAAACTGTTTTTT.